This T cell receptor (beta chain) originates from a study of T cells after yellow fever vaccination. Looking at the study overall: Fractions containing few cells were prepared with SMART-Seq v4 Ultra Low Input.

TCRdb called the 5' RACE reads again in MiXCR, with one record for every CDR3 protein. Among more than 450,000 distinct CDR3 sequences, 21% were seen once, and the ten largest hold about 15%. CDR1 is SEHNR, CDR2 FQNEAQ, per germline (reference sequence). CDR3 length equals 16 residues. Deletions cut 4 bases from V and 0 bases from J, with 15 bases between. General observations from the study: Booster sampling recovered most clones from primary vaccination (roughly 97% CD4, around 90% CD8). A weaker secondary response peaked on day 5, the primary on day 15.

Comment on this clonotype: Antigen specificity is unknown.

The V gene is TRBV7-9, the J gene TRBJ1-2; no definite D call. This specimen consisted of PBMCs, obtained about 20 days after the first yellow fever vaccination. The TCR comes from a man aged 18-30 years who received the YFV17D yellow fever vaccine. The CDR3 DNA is TGTGCCAGCAGCTCCCGCCAACGTTCAGCTAACTATGGCTACACCTTC. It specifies CASSSRQRSANYGYTF.